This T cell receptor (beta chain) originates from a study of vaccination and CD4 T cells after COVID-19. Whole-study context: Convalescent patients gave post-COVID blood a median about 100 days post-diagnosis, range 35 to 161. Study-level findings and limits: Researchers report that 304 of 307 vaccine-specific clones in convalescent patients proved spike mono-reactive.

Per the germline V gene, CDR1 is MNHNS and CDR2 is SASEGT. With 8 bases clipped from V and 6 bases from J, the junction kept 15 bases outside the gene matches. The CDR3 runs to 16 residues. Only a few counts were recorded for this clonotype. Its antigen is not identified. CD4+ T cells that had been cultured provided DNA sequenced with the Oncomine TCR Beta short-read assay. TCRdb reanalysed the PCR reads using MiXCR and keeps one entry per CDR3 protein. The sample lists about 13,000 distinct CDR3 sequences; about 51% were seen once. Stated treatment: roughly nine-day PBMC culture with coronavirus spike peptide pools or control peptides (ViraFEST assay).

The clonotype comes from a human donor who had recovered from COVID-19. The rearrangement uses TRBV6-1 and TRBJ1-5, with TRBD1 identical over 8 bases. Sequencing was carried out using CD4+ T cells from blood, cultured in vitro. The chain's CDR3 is CASGEHWDRLTQPQHF. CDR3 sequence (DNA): TGTGCCAGCGGGGAACATTGGGACAGGTTGACTCAGCCCCAGCATTTT.